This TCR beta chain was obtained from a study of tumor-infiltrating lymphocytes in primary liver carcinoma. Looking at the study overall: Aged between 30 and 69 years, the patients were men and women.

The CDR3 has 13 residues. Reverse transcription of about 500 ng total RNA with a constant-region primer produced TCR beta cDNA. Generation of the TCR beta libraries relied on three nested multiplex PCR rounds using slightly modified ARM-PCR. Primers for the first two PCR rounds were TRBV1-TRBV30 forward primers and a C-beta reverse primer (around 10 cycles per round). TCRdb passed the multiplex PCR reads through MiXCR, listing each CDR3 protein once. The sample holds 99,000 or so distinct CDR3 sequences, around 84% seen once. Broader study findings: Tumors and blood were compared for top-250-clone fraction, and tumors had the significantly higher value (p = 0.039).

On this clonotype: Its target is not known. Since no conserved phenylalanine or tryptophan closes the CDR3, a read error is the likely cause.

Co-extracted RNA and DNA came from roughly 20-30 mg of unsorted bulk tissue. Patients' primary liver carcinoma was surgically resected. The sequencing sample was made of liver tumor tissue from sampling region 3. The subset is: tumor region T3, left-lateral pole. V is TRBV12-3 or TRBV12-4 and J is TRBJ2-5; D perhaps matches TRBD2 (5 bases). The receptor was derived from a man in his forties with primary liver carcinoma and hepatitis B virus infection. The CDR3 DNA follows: TGTGCCAGCAGTTTATCCGGGGTGGAGAACCAGTACTCC. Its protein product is CASSLSGVENQYS.